Detailed here is one T cell receptor beta chain. No antigen is known for it. This entry is derived from a study of cytomegalovirus exposure and HLA in healthy donors. CDR1 and CDR2 (germline): MGHRA, YSYEKL. The CDR3 spans 14 residues. The V and J ends lost 5 bases and 7 bases respectively, with 18 bases between them. Amplification used 60 Vbeta primers and 13 Jbeta primers. Generated by immunoSEQ multiplex PCR, the TCRdb table keeps only in-frame clones and is missing some. The ten top clones account for about 1.5%, within a sample of over 100,000 clones. Notes on the study in general: Association with HLA alleles at 0.05 false discovery rate was found for around 15,000 TCR beta sequences in a later analysis.

This chain links TRBV4-1 with TRBJ2-7, with D maybe TRBD2 (6 bases). The sample comprised PBMCs. The clonotype was recovered from a middle-aged woman in good health and CMV-seropositive. For the CDR3, the DNA is TGCGCCAGCAGCTCAGCCGTGGAGGGTCGAGAGCAGTACTTC. Translating it yields CASSSAVEGREQYF.